These 20 T cell receptor beta chains were all obtained from the same sample, sequenced in a study of T cells after posttransplantation cyclophosphamide. Busulfan-fludarabine conditioning, marrow transplant, and cyclophosphamide on days +3 and +4 were administered. The assay was immunoSEQ multiplex PCR, and TCRdb's table has in-frame clones only and misses some. Singletons are absent from the sample, which has thousands of clones. The sequences come from PBMCs, collected after allogeneic stem cell transplant with posttransplant cyclophosphamide. Receptor source: a female patient aged 50-65 years who received an allogeneic stem cell transplant from a related donor, was CMV-positive, and had no GVHD. Among the T cells, some may be from the graft donor.

To note about this clone: An end of the junction differs from the germline gene, which may be a read error. V and J are TRBV30 and TRBJ2-7, with 7 bases matching TRBD2. The germline CDR1 and CDR2 sequences are GTSNPN and SVGIG (reference sequence). This CDR3 has 14 residues. Here the CDR3 DNA reads TGTGCCTGGGGGGTAGGCGGGAGTGTCTACGGGCAGTACTTC. Translated, it gives CAWGVGGSVYGQYF.

This clone was detected ten times or more. The genes are TRBV10-3 and TRBJ2-5; 10 bases line up with TRBD1. The V gene end was trimmed by 5 bases and the J gene end by 2 bases; junction bases not matched to a gene: 5. This CDR3 is built from 15 residues. The germline V gene has CDR1 ENHRY and CDR2 SYGVKD. CDR3 in amino acids: CAISSGTGAQETQYF. In DNA, the CDR3 is TGTGCCATCAGTTCCGGGACAGGGGCTCAAGAGACCCAGTACTTC.

This clone occurred many times. The chain is built from TRBV27 and TRBJ1-2; D is perhaps TRBD1 (6 bases). The CDR3 extends over 17 amino acids. V shed 2 bases and J shed 1 base, with 17 bases lying between them. The germline V gene has CDR1 MNHEY and CDR2 SMNVEV (reference sequence). CDR3: CASSLKGGSRGNYGYTF. In nucleotides, the CDR3 is TGTGCCAGCAGTTTAAAGGGAGGGAGCAGGGGTAACTATGGCTACACCTTC.

This clone was detected ten times or more. The genes are TRBV7-2 and TRBJ2-5, with 7 positions matching TRBD2. Germline V CDR1 and CDR2: SGHTA, FQGNSA. The CDR3 totals 14 residues. Trimming at V came to 7 bases and at J to 1 base, leaving 6 bases not matched to a gene. CDR3 in DNA: TGTGCCAGCATGGGGGGGAGGACCCAAGAGACCCAGTACTTC. This encodes CASMGGRTQETQYF.

At least ten counts were recorded for this clone. V and J are TRBV19 and TRBJ1-5; 8 positions agree with TRBD1. The germline V gene encodes CDR1 LNHDA and CDR2 SQIVND (reference sequence). This CDR3 is 14 amino acids long. The V segment lost 10 bases and the J segment 0 bases; nucleotides outside the gene matches: 5. CDR3 region: CAISTGDSNQPQHF. Written as DNA, the CDR3 is TGTGCCATTTCGACAGGGGATAGCAATCAGCCCCAGCATTTT.

This clone was picked up many times. The CDR3 coding sequence is TGTGCCAGCAGCTTAATGTCAGGGAAGACCGGGGAGCTGTTTTTT. It translates to CASSLMSGKTGELFF. This chain connects TRBV7-3 to TRBJ2-2, with D perhaps TRBD1 (5 bases). Germline V CDR1 and CDR2: SGHTA, FQGTGA. The CDR3 consists of 15 residues. V lost 1 base and J 5 bases, leaving 11 bases between the germline ends.

This clone appeared many times. The chain combines TRBV7-3 with TRBJ1-1, with D perhaps TRBD1 (6 bases). With 5 bases removed from V and 1 base from J, the gap between germline ends came to 11 bases. CDR3 length equals 14 residues. Germline loops: CDR1 SGHTA, CDR2 FQGTGA. For the CDR3, the DNA is TGTGCCAGCAGCCCACGGGGACAGAACACTGAAGCTTTCTTT. It is translated as CASSPRGQNTEAFF.

This clone was seen at least ten times. The genes are TRBV19 and TRBJ2-7; 10 bases map to TRBD2. The germline CDR1 and CDR2 sequences are LNHDA and SQIVND (reference sequence). This CDR3 is 14 amino acids long. V was clipped by 4 bases and J by 4 bases; unmatched bases: 4. The CDR3 region is CASSRTSGFYEQYF. In DNA, the CDR3 is TGTGCCAGTAGTAGGACTAGCGGATTTTACGAGCAGTACTTC.

This clone has a count of ten or more. The V gene is TRBV5-1, the J gene TRBJ2-1; the D gene is possibly TRBD1 (5 bases). Trimming removed 0 bases at V and 2 bases at J, with 9 bases between. There are 15 residues in the CDR3. Germline values: CDR1 SGHRS, CDR2 YFSETQ. CDR3 amino acids: CASSLGDSPYNEQFF. The CDR3 bases are TGCGCCAGCAGCTTGGGAGACAGCCCCTACAATGAGCAGTTCTTC.

This clone was counted many times. This sequence joins TRBV11-1 and TRBJ2-7; 9 nucleotides match TRBD2. CDR3 length: 17 residues. V dropped 1 base and J dropped 2; count of bases not matched to a gene: 9. Germline V lookup: CDR1 SGHAT, CDR2 FQDESV (reference sequence). CDR3 protein: CASSLGRSGRPTYEQYF. CDR3 DNA: TGTGCCAGCAGCTTAGGTAGGAGCGGGAGGCCGACCTACGAGCAGTACTTC.

Many counts were recorded for this clone. The chain uses TRBV5-6 and TRBJ1-3, with D possibly TRBD1 on 6 matching bases. Germline lookup yields CDR1 SGHDT and CDR2 YYEEEE. Trimming stripped 5 bases from V and 0 bases from J, with 15 bases between. The length of the CDR3 is 16 residues. The CDR3 here is CASRFRGGYSGNTIYF. CDR3 coding DNA: TGTGCCAGCAGATTCAGGGGCGGCTACTCTGGAAACACCATATATTTT.

This clone was seen many times. V usage is TRBV6-2 or TRBV6-3 and J usage is TRBJ2-1, with 7 bases matching TRBD2. V was clipped by 2 bases and J by 0 bases; unmatched bases: 1. Germline values: CDR1 MNHEY, CDR2 SVGEGT. The CDR3 is 15 amino acids. CDR3 DNA sequence: TGTGCCAGCAGTTACCTAGCGGCCTCCTACAATGAGCAGTTCTTC. Its protein product is CASSYLAASYNEQFF.

Ten or more counts support this clone. The chain links TRBV28 to TRBJ2-1; 7 bases line up with TRBD1. J lost 6 bases, V lost 7 bases, and 9 bases had no gene match. Germline CDR1 reads MDHEN; CDR2 reads SYDVKM. The CDR3 consists of 14 residues. The CDR3 DNA follows: TGTGCCAGCACCGACCCCGGGGACAGCAATGAGCAGTTCTTC. This gives the protein CASTDPGDSNEQFF.

This clone was detected many times. The V call is TRBV7-2, the J call TRBJ1-5, with D possibly TRBD1 on 5 matching bases. The CDR3 has 15 residues. CDR1 SGHTA and CDR2 FQGNSA come from the germline V gene. Trimming left V 4 bases short and J 4 bases short, with 14 bases between. This chain's CDR3 is CASSSTTGGNQPQHF. The CDR3 DNA reads as TGTGCCAGCAGCTCGACAACAGGCGGAAATCAGCCCCAGCATTTT.

This clone was recorded at least ten times. The chain uses TRBV28 and TRBJ1-1; D remains unclear. The V and J ends lost 5 bases and 1 base respectively, with 20 bases between them. Germline V lookup: CDR1 MDHEN, CDR2 SYDVKM. The CDR3 is made up of 17 amino acids. The CDR3 reads CASSAFIKKQSNTEAFF. CDR3 coding DNA: TGTGCCAGCAGTGCCTTTATCAAAAAACAATCGAACACTGAAGCTTTCTTT.

This clone occurred many times. The CDR3 protein is CASSFLSSGSEYEQYF. The CDR3, as DNA: TGTGCCAGCAGCTTTCTTTCTAGCGGGAGTGAATACGAGCAGTACTTC. The rearrangement links TRBV7-9 to TRBJ2-7; 10 nucleotides match TRBD2. The V segment lost 3 bases and the J segment 4 bases; nucleotides outside the gene matches: 9. CDR1 and CDR2 from the germline V gene are SEHNR and FQNEAQ (reference sequence). The CDR3 extends over 16 amino acids.

The sample holds many counts of this clone. The chain employs TRBV7-2 and TRBJ1-5; 7 bases map to TRBD1. This CDR3 has 15 residues. The V gene end was trimmed by 5 bases and the J gene end by 7 bases; junction bases not matched to a gene: 11. Germline CDR1 is SGHTA and CDR2 is FQGNSA. The CDR3 protein is CASSARTGRGQPQHF. DNA for the CDR3: TGTGCCAGCAGCGCAAGGACAGGTCGGGGACAGCCCCAGCATTTT.

This clone appeared many times. The chain has TRBV4-1 and TRBJ1-5, with TRBD1 identical over 8 bases. J was trimmed by 7 bases and V by 2 bases; bases with no gene match: 4. The CDR3 contains 14 residues. Germline lookup yields CDR1 MGHRA and CDR2 YSYEKL. CDR3 amino acids: CASSQWTGYQPQHF. The CDR3 DNA is TGCGCCAGCAGCCAATGGACAGGGTACCAGCCCCAGCATTTT.

Ten or more counts support this clone. This chain links TRBV28 with TRBJ2-7; a weak D match, TRBD1 (6 bases). Germline V CDR1 and CDR2: MDHEN, SYDVKM. The CDR3 is 12 residues long. The germline V and J ends were trimmed by 8 bases and 0 bases, with 8 bases remaining between them. The CDR3 nucleotides read TGTGCCAGCGACAGGTCCTCCTACGAGCAGTACTTC. This sequence encodes CASDRSSYEQYF.

This clone has ten or more counts. An end of the junction does not agree with germline; a read error may underlie this. The chain links TRBV6-6 to TRBJ1-5; tentatively, D is TRBD1 (5 bases). CDR3 size: 16 residues. Germline V lookup: CDR1 MNHNY, CDR2 SVGAGI (reference sequence). For the CDR3, the DNA is TGTGCCAGCAAGTGGGGGGTAGGGTATAGCGATCAGCCCCAGCATTTT. It encodes CASKWGVGYSDQPQHF.